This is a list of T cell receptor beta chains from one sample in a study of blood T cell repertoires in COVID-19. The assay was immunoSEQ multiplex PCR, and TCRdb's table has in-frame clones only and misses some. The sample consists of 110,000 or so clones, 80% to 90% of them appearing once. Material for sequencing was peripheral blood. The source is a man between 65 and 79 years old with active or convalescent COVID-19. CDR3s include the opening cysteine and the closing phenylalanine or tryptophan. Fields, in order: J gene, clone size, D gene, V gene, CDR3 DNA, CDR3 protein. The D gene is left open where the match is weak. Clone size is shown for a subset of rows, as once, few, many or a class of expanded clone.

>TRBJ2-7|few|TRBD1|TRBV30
TGTGCCTGGAGTCGGACAGGGGTCTACGAGCAGTACTTC
CAWSRTGVYEQYF
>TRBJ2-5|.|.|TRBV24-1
TGTGCCACCAGTGAGGGTGGAGCAGAGACCCAGTACTTC
CATSEGGAETQYF
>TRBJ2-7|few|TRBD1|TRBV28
TGTGCCAGCAGTTCTGGCAGGGGGCATACCGAGCAGTACTTC
CASSSGRGHTEQYF
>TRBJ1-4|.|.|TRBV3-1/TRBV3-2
TGTGCCAGCAGCCAAGTCGGGGGTAGGGAAAAACTGTTTTTT
CASSQVGGREKLFF
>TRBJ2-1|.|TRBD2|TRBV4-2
TGTGCCAGCAGCCCTTCCTTAGCGGGAGGTTACAATGAGCAGTTCTTC
CASSPSLAGGYNEQFF
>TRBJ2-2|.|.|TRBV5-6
TGTGCCAGCAGCCGATACAGGGTTTCGAACACCGGGGAGCTGTTTTTT
CASSRYRVSNTGELFF
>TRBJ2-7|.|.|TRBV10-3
TGTGCCATCAGTGAGTTGGGAGCGACTGAGCAGTACTTC
CAISELGATEQYF
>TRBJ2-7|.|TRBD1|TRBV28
TGTGCCAGCAGTTTCGGACAGGACCTTTTCTACGAGCAGTACTTC
CASSFGQDLFYEQYF
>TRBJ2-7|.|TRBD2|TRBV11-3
TGTGCCAGCAGCTTAGGGTCGGGACTAGCGCCTGAGCAGTACTTC
CASSLGSGLAPEQYF
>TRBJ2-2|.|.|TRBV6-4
TGTGCCAGCAGTGACTTGACAGCTACCGGGGAGCTGTTTTTT
CASSDLTATGELFF
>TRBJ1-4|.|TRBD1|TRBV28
TGTGCCAGCAGGGGGGGACAGATGAATAATGAAAAACTGTTTTTT
CASRGGQMNNEKLFF
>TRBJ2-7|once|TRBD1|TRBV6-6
TGTGCCAGCAGCCCAGGACAGGGTTCATACGAGCAGTACTTC
CASSPGQGSYEQYF
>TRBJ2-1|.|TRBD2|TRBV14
TGTGCCAGCAGCCAGTTGAACCTAGCGGGAGGGAGATACAATGAGCAGTTCTTC
CASSQLNLAGGRYNEQFF
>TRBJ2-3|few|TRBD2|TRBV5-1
TGCGCCAGCAGCGAGTTAGCGGGAGGGTCTGATACGCAGTATTTT
CASSELAGGSDTQYF
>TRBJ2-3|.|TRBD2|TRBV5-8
TGTGCCAGCAGCTTTGTGTGGACACTAGCGGACACAGATACGCAGTATTTT
CASSFVWTLADTDTQYF
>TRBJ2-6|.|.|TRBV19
TGTGCCAGTAGCTACAGGGCTGGGGCCAACGTCCTGACTTTC
CASSYRAGANVLTF
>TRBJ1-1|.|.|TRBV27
TGTGCCAGCAGTTCTCCGACATCCTTAGCTGAAGCTTTCTTT
CASSSPTSLAEAFF
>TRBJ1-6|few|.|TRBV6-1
TGTGCCAGCAGTGAAGTAGGTCCCGGGATTTCACCCCTCCACTTT
CASSEVGPGISPLHF
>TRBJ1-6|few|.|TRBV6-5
TGTGCCAGCGGCCAGACCGGGGGGCATTCACCCCTCCACTTT
CASGQTGGHSPLHF
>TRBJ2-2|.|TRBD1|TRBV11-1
TGTGCCAGCAGCTTACAGACAGGGGGGAACACCGGGGAGCTGTTTTTT
CASSLQTGGNTGELFF
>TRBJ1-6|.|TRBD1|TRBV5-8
TGTGCCAGCGAAGACAGGGGAACACCCCTCCACTTT
CASEDRGTPLHF
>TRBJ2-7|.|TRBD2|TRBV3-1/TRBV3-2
TGTGCCAGCAGCCAAGCTAGCGGGAGGGCCTCCTACGAGCAGTACTTC
CASSQASGRASYEQYF
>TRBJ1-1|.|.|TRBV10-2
TGCGCCAGCAGTGCGGGGGGAACTGAAGCTTTCTTT
CASSAGGTEAFF
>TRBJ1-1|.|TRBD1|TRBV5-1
TGCGCCAGCAGCTCACAGGGGGCGAACACTGAAGCTTTCTTT
CASSSQGANTEAFF
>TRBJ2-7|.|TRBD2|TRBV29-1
TGCAGCGTCGCCTCGGTCGCGGGAGTTGTACACGAGCAGTACTTC
CSVASVAGVVHEQYF
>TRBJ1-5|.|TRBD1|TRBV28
TGTGCCAGCAGTTGGCCGGGACAGGGACAGCCCCAGCATTTT
CASSWPGQGQPQHF
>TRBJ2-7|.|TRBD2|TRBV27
TGTGCCAGCAGTCCACGGAGAGCGGGAGGAGGTGAGCAGTACTTC
CASSPRRAGGGEQYF
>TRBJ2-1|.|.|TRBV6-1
TGTGCCAGCAGTGAATCGGTGGGCGGGCGCTACAATGAGCAGTTCTTC
CASSESVGGRYNEQFF
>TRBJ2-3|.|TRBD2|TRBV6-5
TGTGCCAGCAGTTTGCTAGCGGGAGCGAATACGCAGTATTTT
CASSLLAGANTQYF
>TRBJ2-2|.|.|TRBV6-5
TGTGCCAGCAGTTACTCGATCAGGGCCGGGGAGCTGTTTTTT
CASSYSIRAGELFF
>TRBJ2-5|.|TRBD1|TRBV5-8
TGTGCCAGCAGCCAGGGGGCCCGCCGGCAAGAGACCCAGTACTTC
CASSQGARRQETQYF